These T cell receptor beta chains were read from a single sample in a study of CD8+CD57+ T cells in acquired aplastic anemia. TCRdb used MiXCR to reprocess the reads, holding one entry per CDR3 protein. The table has 150,000 to 200,000 distinct CDR3 sequences, around 47% seen once; the top ten hold around 3.2%. The sequencing input was sorted CD4+, CD8+, or CD8+CD57+ T cells (not recorded which) from PBMCs. These receptors originate from a human donor with aplastic anemia. The CDR3 runs from the conserved cysteine through the conserved F or W. Each record gives: J gene, clone size, D gene, V gene, CDR3 length, CDR3 protein, CDR3 DNA. A D gene is named only where the DNA matches it firmly. Clone size is given for some rows only: seen once, a few or many times, or a class if the clone is expanded.

>TRBJ2-7|-|TRBD1|TRBV10-3|15
CAISVGGTGNYEQYF
TGTGCCATCAGTGTCGGCGGGACAGGGAACTACGAGCAGTACTTC
>TRBJ2-2|-|-|TRBV24-1|16
CATSDFGTPDTGELFF
TGTGCCACCAGTGATTTCGGGACTCCCGACACCGGGGAGCTGTTTTTT
>TRBJ2-7|-|-|TRBV15|14
CATSRGTDSYEQYF
TGTGCCACCAGCAGGGGGACGGACTCCTACGAGCAGTACTTC
>TRBJ2-5|-|TRBD1|TRBV4-1|14
CASSQEGFGTGLYF
TGCGCCAGCAGCCAAGAAGGATTCGGGACAGGACTGTACTTC
>TRBJ1-5|many|-|TRBV20-1|14
CSVKRGDSNQPQHF
TGCAGTGTTAAACGGGGGGATAGCAATCAGCCCCAGCATTTT
>TRBJ2-1|-|TRBD2|TRBV7-6|18
CASSLLQREGISYDEQFF
TGTGCCAGCAGCTTACTCCAGCGGGAGGGCATCTCCTACGATGAGCAGTTCTTC
>TRBJ2-1|many|-|TRBV2|15
CASIPPRPGAHEQFF
TGTGCCAGCATCCCCCCCAGGCCCGGCGCGCATGAGCAGTTCTTC
>TRBJ2-3|-|-|TRBV29-1|14
CSATPTTSPGTQYF
TGCAGCGCGACCCCCACTACTAGCCCAGGTACGCAGTATTTT
>TRBJ1-5|few|-|TRBV24-1|14
CATSLGGGDQPQHF
TGTGCCACCAGCCTAGGGGGGGGCGATCAGCCCCAGCATTTT
>TRBJ2-3|many|-|TRBV9|14
CASSLQVRPDTQYF
TGTGCCAGCAGTTTACAGGTTCGGCCAGATACGCAGTATTTT
>TRBJ2-3|-|TRBD2|TRBV7-2|16
CASSLARVAGADTQYF
TGTGCCAGCAGCTTAGCGCGAGTAGCGGGGGCAGATACGCAGTATTTT
>TRBJ1-1|once|-|TRBV2|15
CASSEIRSQNTEAFF
TGTGCCAGCAGTGAAATCCGGAGTCAGAACACTGAAGCTTTCTTT
>TRBJ2-3|many|-|TRBV6-2/TRBV6-3|11
CASSYSDTQYF
TGTGCCAGCAGTTACTCTGATACGCAGTATTTT
>TRBJ2-3|many|-|TRBV24-1|14
CATSNYETAHTQYF
TGTGCCACCTCCAACTACGAGACAGCCCATACGCAGTATTTT
>TRBJ1-2|-|-|TRBV2|12
CASSEGGAFYTF
TGTGCCAGCAGTGAAGGGGGGGCCTTCTACACCTTC
>TRBJ2-3|once|TRBD1|TRBV6-1|14
CASRWTGRTDTQYF
TGTGCCAGCAGGTGGACAGGGCGCACAGATACGCAGTATTTT
>TRBJ2-5|-|TRBD2|TRBV20-1|17
CSARDSGLAGGKATQYF
TGCAGTGCTAGAGATTCGGGACTAGCGGGGGGTAAGGCGACCCAGTACTTC